Listed below are T cell receptor beta chains from one sample, sequenced in a study of early T cells in non-severe SARS-CoV-2 infection. Each CDR3 protein is one row after TCRdb ran MiXCR on the 5' RACE reads. There are around 80,000 distinct CDR3 sequences in the sample; roughly 10% occur only once, and around 8% lies in the top ten. The sequences come from whole blood, collected at baseline. All receptors come from an adult who was a healthcare worker with PCR-confirmed SARS-CoV-2 infection or an uninfected control (not recorded which). Both conserved end residues are part of each CDR3. The D gene is left open where the match is weak. A clone size is listed for some rows: how often the clone was seen (once, few, many), or a class if it is expanded.

d_gene | j_gene | v_gene | abundance | CDR3nt | CDR3aa
- | TRBJ2-4 | TRBV2 | many | TGTGCCACCCGGGCCAGAGGGAACATTCAGTACTTC | CATRARGNIQYF
TRBD1 | TRBJ2-7 | TRBV11-2 | - | TGTGCCAGCAGCTTAGTTGGGACAGGGGCCTACGAGCAGTACTTC | CASSLVGTGAYEQYF
- | TRBJ1-6 | TRBV6-1 | few | TGTGCCAGCACCACCAGCAATTCACCCCTCCACTTT | CASTTSNSPLHF
- | TRBJ2-2 | TRBV24-1 | many | TGTGCCACCAGTGATCCCTTCAGGGGCGCGTCCGGGGAGCTGTTTTTT | CATSDPFRGASGELFF
- | TRBJ2-5 | TRBV28 | - | TGTGCCCTTGGAGGGGCGGTGGGGGAGACCCAGTACTTC | CALGGAVGETQYF
- | TRBJ2-2 | TRBV28 | many | TGTGCCAGCGGGAAACCGAACACCGGGGAGCTGTTTTTT | CASGKPNTGELFF
- | TRBJ2-7 | TRBV27 | few | TGTGCCAGCAGTTTAGGTCCAAGCACCTACGAGCAGTACTTC | CASSLGPSTYEQYF
- | TRBJ2-5 | TRBV11-2 | many | TGTGCCAGCAGCCCGGAGTTTTCCGATCGGGAGACCCAGTACTTC | CASSPEFSDRETQYF
- | TRBJ2-4 | TRBV5-1 | - | TGCGCCAGCAGCCAGACAGGCCTAAACATTCAGTACTTC | CASSQTGLNIQYF
- | TRBJ2-2 | TRBV7-9 | few | TGTGCCAGCAAAACGCCCTCCGGGGAGCTGTTTTTT | CASKTPSGELFF
- | TRBJ2-2 | TRBV5-1 | - | TGCGCCAGCAGCTTTGATCCCGGGGAGCTGTTTTTT | CASSFDPGELFF
TRBD2 | TRBJ2-3 | TRBV5-1 | many | TGCGCCAGCAGCTTGGAACTAGCGCTACCGGGCGATACGCAGTATTTT | CASSLELALPGDTQYF
TRBD2 | TRBJ2-1 | TRBV4-2 | few | TGTGCCAGCAGAAGTAGTAAACTAGCGGGAGAGGTGGATGAGCAGTTCTTC | CASRSSKLAGEVDEQFF
- | TRBJ2-3 | TRBV7-3 | many | TGTGCCAGCAGCTTAACCAGTACTAGCACAGATACGCAGTATTTT | CASSLTSTSTDTQYF
TRBD1 | TRBJ1-3 | TRBV20-1 | few | TGCAGTGCTAGAGTACCCCCAGGGGGTCTGCCTGGAAACACCATATATTTT | CSARVPPGGLPGNTIYF
- | TRBJ2-1 | TRBV11-2 | once | TGTGCCAGCAGCTTGGACCTGCCCTCGGTTGGGGAGCAGTTCTTC | CASSLDLPSVGEQFF
TRBD2 | TRBJ2-2 | TRBV9 | many | TGTGCCAGCAGCGTAGCGGGAGCGGGGACCGGGGAGCTGTTTTTT | CASSVAGAGTGELFF
- | TRBJ2-1 | TRBV2 | - | TGTGCCAGCAGACCCCCTTACAATGAGCAGTTCTTC | CASRPPYNEQFF
TRBD1 | TRBJ2-7 | TRBV14 | few | TGTGCCAGCAGCCAAGATGCCTTGCGGACAGGTATACAGCAGTACTTC | CASSQDALRTGIQQYF
TRBD1 | TRBJ1-1 | TRBV7-8 | - | TGTGCCAGCAGCCCCTGGACAGGGACGAACACTGAAGCTTTCTTT | CASSPWTGTNTEAFF
- | TRBJ2-7 | TRBV15 | - | TGTGCCACCAGCAGAGATCCGAGGGACGAGCAGTACTTC | CATSRDPRDEQYF
TRBD2 | TRBJ2-1 | TRBV20-1 | many | TGCAGTGCTAGAGATCCGACTAGCCACTACAATGAGCAGTTCTTC | CSARDPTSHYNEQFF
TRBD1 | TRBJ2-1 | TRBV4-1 | few | TGCGCCAGCAGCCAAGGAGGGACAGGGGGAAATGAGCAGTTCTTC | CASSQGGTGGNEQFF
TRBD2 | TRBJ2-7 | TRBV28 | few | TGTGCCAGCAGAACCCTAGCGGGAAGGTACGAGCAGTACTTC | CASRTLAGRYEQYF
TRBD1 | TRBJ1-1 | TRBV20-1 | few | TGCAGTGCTAAAGACAGGGCCGGAATTAGAGCTTTCTTT | CSAKDRAGIRAFF
- | TRBJ2-7 | TRBV28 | many | TGTGCCAGCAGAGGGGAGACCTACGAGCAGTACTTC | CASRGETYEQYF
TRBD2 | TRBJ2-7 | TRBV3-1 | - | TGTGCCAGCAGCCAATTTGCGGGAGCCTCTTCCGAGCAGTACTTC | CASSQFAGASSEQYF
- | TRBJ2-1 | TRBV4-1 | few | TGCGCCAGCAGCCAAGATCCTAGCGAATATAACAATGAGCAGTTCTTC | CASSQDPSEYNNEQFF
- | TRBJ2-1 | TRBV10-3 | many | TGTGCCATCAGTGATCCTAGAGGCAGCCATGAGCAGTTCTTC | CAISDPRGSHEQFF
- | TRBJ1-1 | TRBV29-1 | few | TGCAGCGTTTCGAGAGGCGGAATGAACACTGAAGCTTTCTTT | CSVSRGGMNTEAFF
- | TRBJ2-3 | TRBV4-2 | - | TGTGCCAGCAGCCGAGAAGATCGGAGGGGTAGCACAGATACGCAGTATTTT | CASSREDRRGSTDTQYF
TRBD2 | TRBJ2-7 | TRBV5-4 | - | TGTGCCAGCAGCTCCCCGGCGGGAGGGACCTACGAGCAGTACTTC | CASSSPAGGTYEQYF
- | TRBJ2-1 | TRBV20-1 | - | TGCAGTGCTATTAATGCGATAGCGGACTTCAATGAGCAGTTCTTC | CSAINAIADFNEQFF
TRBD1 | TRBJ2-2 | TRBV4-1 | many | TGCGCCAGCAGCCCGCGGGACAGGTCGAACACCGGGGAGCTGTTTTTT | CASSPRDRSNTGELFF